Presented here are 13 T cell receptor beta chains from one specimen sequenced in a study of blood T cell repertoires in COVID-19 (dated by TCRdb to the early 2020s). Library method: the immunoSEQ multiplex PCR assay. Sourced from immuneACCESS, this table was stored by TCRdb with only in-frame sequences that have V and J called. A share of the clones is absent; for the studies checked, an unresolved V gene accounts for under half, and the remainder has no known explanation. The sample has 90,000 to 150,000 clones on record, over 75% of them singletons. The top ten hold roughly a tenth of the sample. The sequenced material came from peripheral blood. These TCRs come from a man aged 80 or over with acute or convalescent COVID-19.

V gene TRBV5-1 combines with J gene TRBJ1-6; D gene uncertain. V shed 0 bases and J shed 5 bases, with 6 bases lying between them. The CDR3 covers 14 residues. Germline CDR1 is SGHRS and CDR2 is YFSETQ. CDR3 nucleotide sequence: TGCGCCAGCAGCTTGGCCCAGAATAATTCACCCCTCCACTTT. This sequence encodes CASSLAQNNSPLHF. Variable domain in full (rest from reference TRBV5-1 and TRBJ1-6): KAGVTQTPRYLIKTRGQQVTLSCSPISGHRSVSWYQQTPGQGLQFLFEYFSETQRNKGNFPGRFSGRQFSNSRSEMNVSTLELGDSALYLCASSLAQNNSPLHFGNGTRLTVT.

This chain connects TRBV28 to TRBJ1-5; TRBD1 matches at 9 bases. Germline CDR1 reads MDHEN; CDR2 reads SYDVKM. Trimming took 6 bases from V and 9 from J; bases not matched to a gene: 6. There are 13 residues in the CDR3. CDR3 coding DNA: TGTGCCAGCAGAAACAGGGGGCCTTGGCCCCAGCATTTT. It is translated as CASRNRGPWPQHF. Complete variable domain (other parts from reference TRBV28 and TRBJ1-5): DVKVTQSSRYLVKRTGEKVFLECVQDMDHENMFWYRQDPGLGLRLIYFSYDVKMKEKGDIPEGYSVSREKKERFSLILESASTNQTSMYLCASRNRGPWPQHFGDGTRLSIL.

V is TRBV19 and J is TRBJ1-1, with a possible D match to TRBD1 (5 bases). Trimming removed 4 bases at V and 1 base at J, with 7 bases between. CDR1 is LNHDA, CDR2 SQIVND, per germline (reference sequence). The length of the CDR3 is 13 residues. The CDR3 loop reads CASSSTGNTEAFF. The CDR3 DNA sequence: TGTGCCAGTAGTAGTACAGGGAACACTGAAGCTTTCTTT. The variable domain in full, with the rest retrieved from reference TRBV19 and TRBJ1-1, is DGGITQSPKYLFRKEGQNVTLSCEQNLNHDAMYWYRQDPGQGLRLIYYSQIVNDFQKGDIAEGYSVSREKKESFPLTVTSAQKNPTAFYLCASSSTGNTEAFFGQGTRLTVV.

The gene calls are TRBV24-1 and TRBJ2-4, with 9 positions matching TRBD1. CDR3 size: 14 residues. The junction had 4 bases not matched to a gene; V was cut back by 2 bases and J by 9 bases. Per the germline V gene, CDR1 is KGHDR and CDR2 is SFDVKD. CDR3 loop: CATSDSQGAAIQYF. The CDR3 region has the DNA TGTGCCACCAGTGATTCACAGGGGGCGGCCATTCAGTACTTC.

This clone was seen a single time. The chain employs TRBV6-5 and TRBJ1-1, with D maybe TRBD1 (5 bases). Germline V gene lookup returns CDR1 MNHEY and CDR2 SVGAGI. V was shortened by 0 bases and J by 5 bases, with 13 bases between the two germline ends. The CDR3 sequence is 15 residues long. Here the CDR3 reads CASSYSNSGGTEAFF. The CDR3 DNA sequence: TGTGCCAGCAGTTACTCTAATTCCGGGGGGACTGAAGCTTTCTTT.

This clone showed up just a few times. The CDR3: CASSLSSGAGNTIYF. The CDR3 DNA sequence: TGTGCCAGCAGCTTAAGCTCGGGGGCTGGAAACACCATATATTTT. The chain combines TRBV7-3 with TRBJ1-3; D is possibly TRBD1 (5 bases). CDR3 length: 15 residues. Per germline, CDR1 SGHTA and CDR2 FQGTGA. V dropped 1 base and J dropped 2 bases, with 9 bases sitting between them.

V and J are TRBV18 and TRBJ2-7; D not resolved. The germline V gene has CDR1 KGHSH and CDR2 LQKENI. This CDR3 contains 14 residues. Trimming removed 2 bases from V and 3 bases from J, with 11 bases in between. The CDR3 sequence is CASSPSQVRYEQYF. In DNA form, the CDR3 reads TGTGCCAGCTCACCATCTCAGGTCCGCTACGAGCAGTACTTC.

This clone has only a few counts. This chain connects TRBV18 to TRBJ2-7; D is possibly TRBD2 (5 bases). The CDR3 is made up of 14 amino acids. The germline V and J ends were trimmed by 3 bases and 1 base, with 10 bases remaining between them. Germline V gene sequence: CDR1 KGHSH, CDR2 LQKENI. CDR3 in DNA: TGTGCCAGCTCACCGGACTCGATATCCTACGAGCAGTACTTC. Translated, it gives CASSPDSISYEQYF.

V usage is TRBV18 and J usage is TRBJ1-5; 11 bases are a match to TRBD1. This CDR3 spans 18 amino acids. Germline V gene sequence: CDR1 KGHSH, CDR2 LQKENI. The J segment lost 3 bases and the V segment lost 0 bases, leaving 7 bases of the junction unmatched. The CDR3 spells CASSPPGQGGRFNQPQHF. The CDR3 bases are TGTGCCAGCTCACCACCGGGACAGGGGGGCCGATTCAATCAGCCCCAGCATTTT.

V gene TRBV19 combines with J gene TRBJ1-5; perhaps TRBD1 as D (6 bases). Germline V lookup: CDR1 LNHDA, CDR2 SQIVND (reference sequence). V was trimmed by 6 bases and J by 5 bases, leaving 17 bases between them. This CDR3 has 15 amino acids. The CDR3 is CASSSGQRGDQPQHF. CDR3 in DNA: TGTGCCAGTAGCTCCGGACAGCGGGGAGATCAGCCCCAGCATTTT.

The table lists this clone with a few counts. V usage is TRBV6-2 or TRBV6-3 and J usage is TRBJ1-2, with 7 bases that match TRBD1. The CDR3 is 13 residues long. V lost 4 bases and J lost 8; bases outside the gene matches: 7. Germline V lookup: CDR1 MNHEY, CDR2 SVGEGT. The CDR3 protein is CASSSRQGFGYTF. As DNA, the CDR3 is TGTGCCAGCAGTTCGAGACAGGGATTCGGCTACACCTTC.

CDR3 sequence: CASSLGPLGAQYF. DNA of the CDR3: TGTGCCAGTAGTCTAGGACCGCTAGGGGCCCAGTACTTC. The J gene is TRBJ2-5, the V gene TRBV19; maybe TRBD1 (5 bases). Trimming shortened V by 5 bases and J by 9 bases, and 16 bases separated the two germline ends. Germline CDR1 reads LNHDA; CDR2 reads SQIVND (reference sequence). This CDR3 is built from 13 residues.

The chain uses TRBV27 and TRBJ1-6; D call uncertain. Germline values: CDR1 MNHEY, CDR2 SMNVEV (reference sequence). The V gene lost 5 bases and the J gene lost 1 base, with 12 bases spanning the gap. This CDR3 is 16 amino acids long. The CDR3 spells CASSPNSPSYNSPLHF. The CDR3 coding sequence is TGTGCCAGCAGTCCGAACTCCCCGTCCTATAATTCACCCCTCCACTTT.